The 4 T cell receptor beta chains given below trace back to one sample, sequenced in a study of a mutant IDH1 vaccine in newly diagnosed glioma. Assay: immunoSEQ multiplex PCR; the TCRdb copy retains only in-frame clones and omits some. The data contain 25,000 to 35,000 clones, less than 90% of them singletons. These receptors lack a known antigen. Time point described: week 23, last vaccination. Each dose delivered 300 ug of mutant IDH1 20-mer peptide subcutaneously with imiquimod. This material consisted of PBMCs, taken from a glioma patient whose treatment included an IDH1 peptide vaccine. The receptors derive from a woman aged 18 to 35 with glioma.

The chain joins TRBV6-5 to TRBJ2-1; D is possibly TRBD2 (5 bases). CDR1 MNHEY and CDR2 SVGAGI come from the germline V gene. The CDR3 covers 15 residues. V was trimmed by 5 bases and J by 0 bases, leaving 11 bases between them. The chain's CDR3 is CASSTSGSSYNEQFF. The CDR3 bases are TGTGCCAGCAGTACCAGCGGAAGCTCCTACAATGAGCAGTTCTTC.

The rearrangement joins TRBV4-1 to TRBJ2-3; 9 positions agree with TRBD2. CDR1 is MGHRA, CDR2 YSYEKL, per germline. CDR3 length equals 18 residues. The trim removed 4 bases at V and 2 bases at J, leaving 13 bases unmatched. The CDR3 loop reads CASSRRQPLAGNTDTQYF. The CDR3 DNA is TGCGCCAGCAGCCGACGACAGCCGCTAGCGGGAAACACAGATACGCAGTATTTT.

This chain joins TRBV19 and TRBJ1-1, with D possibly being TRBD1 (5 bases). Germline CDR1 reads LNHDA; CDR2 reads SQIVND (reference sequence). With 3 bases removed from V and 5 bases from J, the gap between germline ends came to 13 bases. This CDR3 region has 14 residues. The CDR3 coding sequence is TGTGCCAGTAGTATCGGGGGGGTTCGGACTGAAGCTTTCTTT. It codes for CASSIGGVRTEAFF.

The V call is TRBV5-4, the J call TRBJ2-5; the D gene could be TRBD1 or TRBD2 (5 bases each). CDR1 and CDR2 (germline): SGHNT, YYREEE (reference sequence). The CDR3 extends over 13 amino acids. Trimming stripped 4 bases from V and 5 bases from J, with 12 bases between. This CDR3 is CASSRGVLETQYF. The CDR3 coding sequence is TGTGCCAGCAGCCGAGGGGTGTTGGAGACCCAGTACTTC.